These 30 T cell receptor beta chains came from one sample sequenced in a study of vaccination and CD4 T cells after COVID-19. Stated treatment: roughly ten-day PBMC culture with coronavirus spike peptide pools or control peptides (ViraFEST assay). No cognate antigen is known for these TCRs. At the Johns Hopkins FTIC core, DNA taken from cultured CD4+ T cells was sequenced by way of the Oncomine TCR Beta short-read assay. TCRdb re-called the PCR reads with MiXCR, one entry per CDR3 protein. Among approximately 17,000 distinct CDR3 sequences listed, around 40% were seen once. The input for sequencing was CD4+ T cells from blood, cultured in vitro, taken after SARS-CoV-2 vaccination. The receptor source for this set is a human donor who had recovered from COVID-19.

This chain uses TRBV6-5 with TRBJ2-7; TRBD1 matches 10 bases. V shed 4 bases and J 6 bases; nucleotides not matched to a gene: 3. CDR3 length: 13 residues. Germline-derived CDR1 and CDR2 are MNHEY and SVGAGI. The DNA of the CDR3 is TGTGCCAGCAGTTGGACAGGGGGGTTCGAGCAGTACTTC. Translated: CASSWTGGFEQYF.

The chain joins TRBV7-3 to TRBJ2-3; D gene unclear. Trimming stripped 5 bases from V and 1 base from J, with 10 bases between. CDR1 is SGHTA, CDR2 FQGTGA, per germline. The CDR3 length is 14 residues. The CDR3 spells CASSPLLGTDTQYF. Written as DNA, the CDR3 is TGTGCCAGCAGCCCCCTCCTGGGCACAGATACGCAGTATTTT.

This clonotype occurred a few times. CDR3 protein: CSARTRASANEQFF. The CDR3 DNA follows: TGCAGTGCTAGAACTCGGGCTAGCGCTAATGAGCAGTTCTTC. The rearrangement links TRBV20-1 to TRBJ2-1; a possible D gene is TRBD2 (6 bases). CDR1 and CDR2 from the germline V gene are DFQATT and SNEGSKA (reference sequence). Between the trimmed V and J ends, which lost 2 bases and 7 bases, there was a span of 15 bases. This CDR3 has 14 residues.

Note on this clonotype: The junction shows a germline mismatch at one end, possibly a read error. V gene TRBV7-7 combines with J gene TRBJ2-7; 14 bases agree with TRBD2. Germline V gene lookup returns CDR1 SSHAT and CDR2 FNYEAQ (reference sequence). This CDR3 is built from 14 residues. CDR3 residues: CASSPTGLAGVQYF. The CDR3 region has the DNA TGTGCTAGCAGCCCGACGGGACTAGCGGGAGTGCAGTACTTC.

This clonotype was seen only a few times. The rearrangement joins TRBV7-9 to TRBJ2-5; no firm D call. The germline V gene encodes CDR1 SEHNR and CDR2 FQNEAQ (reference sequence). The germline V and J ends were trimmed by 2 bases and 5 bases, with 21 bases remaining between them. The length of the CDR3 is 17 residues. This chain's CDR3 is CASSLLAEMKLGETQYF. DNA for the CDR3: TGTGCCAGCAGCTTATTGGCGGAGATGAAATTAGGGGAGACCCAGTACTTC. Full variable domain (outside the CDR3, taken from reference TRBV7-9 and TRBJ2-5): DTGVSQNPRHKITKRGQNVTFRCDPISEHNRLYWYRQTLGQGPEFLTYFQNEAQLEKSRLLSDRFSAERPKGSFSTLEIQRTEQGDSAMYLCASSLLAEMKLGETQYFGPGTRLLVL.

The gene calls are TRBV20-1 and TRBJ1-1; 9 positions match TRBD1. The ends lost 2 bases at V and 5 bases at J; junction bases unmatched: 6. In germline, CDR1 is DFQATT, CDR2 SNEGSKA (reference sequence). The length of the CDR3 is 14 residues. CDR3 amino acids: CSARFGTGLTEAFF. The CDR3 region has the DNA TGCAGTGCTAGATTCGGGACAGGGTTAACTGAAGCTTTCTTT.

The chain links TRBV2 to TRBJ1-5; 10 bases are a match to TRBD1. Germline V lookup: CDR1 SNHLY, CDR2 FYNNEI. The CDR3 contains 16 residues. The trim removed 6 bases at V and 5 bases at J, leaving 10 bases unmatched. CDR3 in amino acids: CASSGGTGDVHQPQHF. The CDR3 coding sequence is TGTGCCAGCAGCGGAGGGACAGGGGACGTTCATCAGCCCCAGCATTTT.

On this clonotype: At one end the junction does not follow the germline gene, possibly because of a read error. This rearrangement joins TRBV27 to TRBJ1-4, with D unclear. Germline lookup yields CDR1 MNHEY and CDR2 SMNVEV (reference sequence). The CDR3 runs 14 residues. In DNA form, the CDR3 reads TGCACCAGCAGTTTACGAACCATAGAGGAAAAACTGTTTTTT. Protein sequence: CTSSLRTIEEKLFF. The whole variable domain, remainder taken from reference TRBV27 and TRBJ1-4, is EAQVTQNPRYLITVTGKKLTVTCSQNMNHEYMSWYRQDPGLGLRQIYYSMNVEVTDKGDVPEGYKVSRKEKRNFPLILESPSPNQTSLYFCTSSLRTIEEKLFFGSGTQLSVL.

CDR3 in DNA: TGTGCCACCAGGGCGGGAGGCCCCCACAATGAGCAGTTCTTC. It is translated as CATRAGGPHNEQFF. This rearrangement joins TRBV24-1 to TRBJ2-1; 8 bases fit TRBD2. The CDR3 has 14 residues. CDR1 and CDR2 from the germline V gene are KGHDR and SFDVKD. The V and J ends lost 7 bases and 5 bases, in that order; junction bases with no gene match: 6.

The chain employs TRBV20-1 and TRBJ2-6, with 8 bases lining up with TRBD2. The V gene end was trimmed by 4 bases and the J gene end by 0 bases; junction bases not matched to a gene: 5. The CDR3 contains 16 residues. CDR1 is DFQATT and CDR2 is SNEGSKA in the germline V gene (reference sequence). Written as DNA, the CDR3 is TGCAGTGCTACCGATAGCGGGGTCTCTGGGGCCAACGTCCTGACTTTC. It encodes CSATDSGVSGANVLTF.

This clonotype was recorded only once. J is TRBJ2-5 and V is TRBV2; 8 nucleotides match TRBD1. Germline V gives CDR1 SNHLY, CDR2 FYNNEI. The V segment lost 10 bases and the J segment 2 bases; nucleotides outside the gene matches: 9. CDR3 length: 14 residues. This CDR3 is CATGRGQGQETQYF. The CDR3 DNA reads as TGTGCCACCGGAAGAGGACAGGGTCAAGAGACCCAGTACTTC.

The chain couples TRBV6-2 or TRBV6-3 to TRBJ2-3; perhaps TRBD1 as D (6 bases). The germline CDR1 and CDR2 sequences are MNHEY and SVGEGT. CDR3 size: 16 residues. Trimming shortened V by 6 bases and J by 0 bases, and 16 bases separated the two germline ends. The CDR3 sequence is CASSLPRTASTDTQYF. The CDR3 DNA reads as TGTGCCAGCAGCCTCCCCCGGACAGCTAGCACAGATACGCAGTATTTT.

The chain joins TRBV5-8 to TRBJ1-5; D not resolved. Germline CDR1 is SGHTS and CDR2 is YDEGEE. The CDR3 runs to 17 residues. V lost 0 bases, J lost 5 bases, and 18 bases lay in between. The CDR3 spells CASSLDAEGGRYQPQHF. In DNA form, the CDR3 reads TGTGCCAGCAGCTTGGATGCAGAGGGAGGAAGGTATCAGCCCCAGCATTTT.

The chain employs TRBV19 and TRBJ1-1, with TRBD1 as a possible D gene (6 bases). Trimming removed 6 bases from V and 5 bases from J, with 10 bases in between. Germline values: CDR1 LNHDA, CDR2 SQIVND (reference sequence). The CDR3 length is 12 residues. The CDR3 coding sequence is TGTGCCAGTAGAGAGCAGGGGACTGAAGCTTTCTTT. This codes for CASREQGTEAFF.

This clonotype was observed a few times. This rearrangement joins TRBV6-1 to TRBJ2-3, with D tentatively TRBD1 (6 bases). With 3 bases removed from V and 7 bases from J, the gap between germline ends came to 14 bases. CDR1 is MNHNS and CDR2 is SASEGT in the germline V gene. The CDR3 is 14 residues long. CDR3 DNA: TGTGCCAGCAGTGAGCCGGACAGTAAGAATACGCAGTATTTT. Its protein product is CASSEPDSKNTQYF.

Only a few counts were recorded for this clonotype. The chain links TRBV6-5 to TRBJ2-1; TRBD2 might be the D (7 bases). CDR3 size: 17 residues. Germline values: CDR1 MNHEY, CDR2 SVGAGI. V shed 4 bases and J shed 4 bases, with 20 bases lying between them. This chain's CDR3 is CASSSHRGGEGYNEQFF. CDR3 nucleotide sequence: TGTGCCAGCAGTTCCCACCGCGGGGGCGAGGGATACAATGAGCAGTTCTTC.

This chain joins TRBV28 and TRBJ2-3; D perhaps matches TRBD2 (5 bases). CDR1 MDHEN and CDR2 SYDVKM come from the germline V gene. V was shortened by 3 bases and J by 13 bases, with 17 bases between the two germline ends. The CDR3 length is 13 residues. The DNA for the CDR3 is TGTGCCAGCAGTTTTGCAGTGGGAGAGGTCGAGTATTTT. Its protein is CASSFAVGEVEYF.

There are a few counts of this clonotype. The chain is built from TRBV4-3 and TRBJ2-5; possible D gene TRBD2, 5 bases. V gave up 0 bases and J gave up 0 bases, with 14 bases separating them. This CDR3 comprises 17 residues. Germline CDR1 and CDR2: LGHNA and YSLEER. Here the CDR3 reads CASSQERAGEYQETQYF. In nucleotides, the CDR3 is TGCGCCAGCAGCCAAGAAAGGGCGGGCGAGTACCAAGAGACCCAGTACTTC.

V and J are TRBV11-1 and TRBJ2-2; 7 positions match TRBD1. Germline-derived CDR1 and CDR2 are SGHAT and FQDESV (reference sequence). With 7 bases clipped from V and 1 base from J, the junction kept 9 bases outside the gene matches. This CDR3 spans 16 amino acids. The CDR3 DNA is TGTGCCAGCAACCGGGGACAGCTAAAGAACACCGGGGAGCTGTTTTTT. This encodes CASNRGQLKNTGELFF.

The rearrangement links TRBV4-1 to TRBJ2-1; weak D call: TRBD2 (5 bases). CDR1 and CDR2 (germline): MGHRA, YSYEKL. The V end was cut by 4 bases, the J end by 0 bases, with 13 bases between. CDR3 size: 16 residues. The CDR3 spells CASSRTSLRSYNEQFF. The CDR3 DNA follows: TGCGCCAGCAGCCGAACTAGTCTTCGCTCCTACAATGAGCAGTTCTTC.

This clonotype was seen a few times. J is TRBJ1-3 and V is TRBV7-3; 7 bases line up with TRBD1. CDR1 and CDR2 (germline): SGHTA, FQGTGA. The CDR3 covers 15 residues. The J segment lost 3 bases and the V segment lost 5 bases, leaving 7 bases of the junction unmatched. The CDR3 nucleotides are TGTGCCAGCAGCACTCAGGGGGGCTATGGAAACACCATATATTTT. The encoded protein is CASSTQGGYGNTIYF.

The V and J genes are TRBV12-3 or TRBV12-4 and TRBJ2-7; TRBD2 agrees at 14 bases. Trimming at V came to 5 bases and at J to 7 bases, leaving 7 bases not matched to a gene. This CDR3 is built from 15 residues. CDR3 nucleotide sequence: TGTGCCAGCAGTCCTGGACTAGCGGGAGGATATGAGCAGTACTTC. It is translated as CASSPGLAGGYEQYF.

This chain connects TRBV12-3 or TRBV12-4 to TRBJ2-1, with TRBD1 matching over 9 bases. The CDR3 contains 15 residues. J lost 4 bases, V lost 6 bases, and 7 bases had no gene match. This CDR3 reads CASSRGTGMYNEQFF. The DNA of the CDR3 is TGTGCCAGCAGCCGAGGGACAGGGATGTACAATGAGCAGTTCTTC.

This clonotype was detected a few times. The chain couples TRBV12-3 or TRBV12-4 to TRBJ1-5, with 7 bases identical to TRBD1. The CDR3 loop spans 15 amino acids. V lost 6 bases to trimming and J lost 2 bases; unmatched junction nucleotides: 7. The CDR3 protein is CASSLTGYGNQPQHF. CDR3 nucleotide sequence: TGTGCCAGCAGCCTGACAGGGTATGGCAATCAGCCCCAGCATTTT.

V is TRBV7-2 and J is TRBJ2-3; D is ambiguous. CDR1 SGHTA and CDR2 FQGNSA come from the germline V gene. Trimming removed 8 bases from V and 4 bases from J, with 13 bases in between. The CDR3 has 13 amino acids. CDR3 sequence: CASLGSRADTQYF. The CDR3 DNA reads as TGTGCCAGCCTGGGCTCTAGAGCAGATACGCAGTATTTT.

This chain joins TRBV6-7 and TRBJ1-2; possibly TRBD1 for D (6 bases). TRBV6-7 is an ORF for which the function is uncertain. The CDR3 length is 14 residues. With 5 bases removed from V and 2 bases from J, the gap between germline ends came to 12 bases. The CDR3 loop reads CASSPKGTNYGYTF. The CDR3 coding sequence is TGTGCCAGCAGTCCCAAAGGGACAAACTATGGCTACACCTTC.

The gene calls are TRBV5-1 and TRBJ2-1, with TRBD2 matching over 7 bases. With 0 bases clipped from V and 7 bases from J, the junction kept 4 bases outside the gene matches. CDR1 is SGHRS and CDR2 is YFSETQ in the germline V gene. The CDR3 spans 14 residues. The CDR3 bases are TGCGCCAGCAGCTTGGGGCAGGGAGGGAATGAGCAGTTCTTC. The encoded protein is CASSLGQGGNEQFF.

The sample holds a few counts of this clonotype. J is TRBJ2-7 and V is TRBV12-3 or TRBV12-4; 10 positions match TRBD2. V shed 4 bases, J shed 0 bases, and the junction held 3 bases outside the gene matches. The length of the CDR3 is 15 residues. The chain's CDR3 is CASSSRTSGSYEQYF. For the CDR3, the DNA is TGTGCCAGCAGTTCCCGGACTAGCGGCTCCTACGAGCAGTACTTC.

V usage is TRBV24-1 and J usage is TRBJ1-5, with D possibly matching TRBD1 (5 bases). Per the germline V gene, CDR1 is KGHDR and CDR2 is SFDVKD. CDR3 length equals 13 residues. V shed 3 bases and J shed 7 bases, with 9 bases lying between them. The CDR3 reads CATSDRRDQPQHF. The CDR3 nucleotides are TGTGCCACCAGTGATCGCCGGGACCAGCCCCAGCATTTT.

This clonotype was seen only once. The chain uses TRBV20-1 and TRBJ2-7, with 14 bases aligning to TRBD2. Germline V gives CDR1 DFQATT, CDR2 SNEGSKA (reference sequence). The junction had 2 bases not matched to a gene; V was cut back by 0 bases and J by 4 bases. This CDR3 is 15 amino acids long. For the CDR3, the DNA is TGCAGTGCTAGAGACAGGACTAGCGGGAGGTACGAGCAGTACTTC. Encoded protein: CSARDRTSGRYEQYF.